Below, one T cell receptor beta chain is given with its context. TCR alpha and beta CDR3 regions were amplified from RNA using iRepertoire nested multiplex PCR. TCRdb reprocessed the multiplex PCR reads with MiXCR, giving one entry per CDR3 protein. The data hold roughly 350,000 distinct CDR3 sequences, with about two fifths observed a single time. The sample comes from a study of glioma-infiltrating T cells. Trimming took 6 bases from V and 0 from J; bases not matched to a gene: 3. From germline, CDR1 is SNHLY and CDR2 FYNNEI. The CDR3 length is 15 residues. Sequencing input: glioma tissue, nonneoplastic brain tissue, or PBMCs (not recorded which). V is TRBV2 and J is TRBJ1-1; 11 bases match TRBD1. The receptor comes from a human donor with low-grade glioma or glioblastoma, undergoing nonglioma brain surgery, or in good health (not recorded which). The CDR3 sequence: CASRGTGGMNTEAFF. Written as DNA, the CDR3 is TGTGCCAGCAGGGGGACAGGGGGGATGAACACTGAAGCTTTCTTT. Using reference TRBV2 and TRBJ1-1 for the parts outside the CDR3, the full variable domain is EPEVTQTPSHQVTQMGQEVILRCVPISNHLYFYWYRQILGQKVEFLVSFYNNEISEKSEIFDDQFSVERPDGSNFTLKIRSTKLEDSAMYFCASRGTGGMNTEAFFGQGTRLTVV.